This T cell receptor beta chain stems from a study of CD8 T cells in ankylosing spondylitis. Quantitative 5'-RACE with molecular barcodes generated TCR beta libraries. One entry per CDR3 protein results from TCRdb running MiXCR on the 5' RACE reads. The sample shows more than 200,000 distinct CDR3 sequences, around 25% of them seen only once. Study outcomes and limitations: Ankylosing spondylitis blood seemed to carry a telltale TCR beta motif made of under ten highly homologous variants.

About this clonotype: What it recognizes is unknown.

The J segment lost 3 bases and the V segment lost 6 bases, leaving 5 bases of the junction unmatched. The CDR3 contains 15 residues. The V call is TRBV12-3 or TRBV12-4, the J call TRBJ2-5; 12 bases align to TRBD2. The sequence came from a male donor with ankylosing spondylitis or in good health (not recorded which). The sequencing input was blood, either unsorted or a sorted T cell fraction (not recorded which). In DNA, the CDR3 is TGTGCCAGCAGCCCACTAGCGGGGGGAAAAGAGACCCAGTACTTC. The encoded protein is CASSPLAGGKETQYF.